The rows below give T cell receptor beta chains drawn from one sample of a study of tissue T cells after allogeneic stem cell transplantation. Profiled with immunoSEQ multiplex PCR; TCRdb holds only in-frame clones, not every one. The sample carries several thousand clones, about 56% recorded once. Sequences were derived from duodenum tissue, sampled at autopsy. Every receptor here comes from a female donor of 60 years or more with lung cancer. Both conserved end residues are part of each CDR3. D genes are given only for firm matches. Where a row states a size, it is once, few, many or the class of an expanded clone; other rows omit it.

j_gene,abundance,len,v_gene,d_gene,CDR3nt,CDR3aa
TRBJ1-1,-,11,TRBV13,-,TGTGCCAGCAGCCGACAAAGTGAAGCTTTCTTT,CASSRQSEAFF
TRBJ2-1,-,14,TRBV3-1/TRBV3-2,-,TGTGCCAGCAGCCAAGATGGACTGTACAATGAGCAGTTCTTC,CASSQDGLYNEQFF
TRBJ2-1,-,15,TRBV3-1/TRBV3-2,TRBD2,TGTGCCAGCAGTCCCTGGACTAGCGGGAGCCGGGAGCAGTTCTTC,CASSPWTSGSREQFF
TRBJ1-4,-,16,TRBV2,TRBD1,TGTGCCAGCAGGCGGGACAGGGGACGCGGTAATGAAAAACTGTTTTTT,CASRRDRGRGNEKLFF
TRBJ1-2,once,14,TRBV6-1,TRBD1,TGTGCCAGCACCTACGGGGGCAGGGGGCCTGGCTACACCTTC,CASTYGGRGPGYTF
TRBJ2-6,few,16,TRBV6-5,-,TGTGCCAGCAGTTACTCGGAGGATTCTGGGGCCAACGTCCTGACTTTC,CASSYSEDSGANVLTF
TRBJ2-5,once,14,TRBV7-9,-,TGTGCCAGCAGCCAAGGACGGTCCCAAGAGACCCAGTACTTC,CASSQGRSQETQYF
TRBJ2-3,-,15,TRBV3-1/TRBV3-2,-,TGTGCCAGCAGCCCCCTCGTGCCTAGCACAGATACGCAGTATTTT,CASSPLVPSTDTQYF
TRBJ2-1,-,15,TRBV6-6,-,TGTGCCAGCAGTCTGAAACAGGGAGGAAGTAATGAGCAGTTCTTC,CASSLKQGGSNEQFF
TRBJ2-3,-,17,TRBV9,-,TGTGCCAGCAGCGTGGGCTATGGCAGGGGTAACACAGATACGCAGTATTTT,CASSVGYGRGNTDTQYF
TRBJ2-5,-,16,TRBV5-5,-,TGTGCCAGCAGCATGGGGGCTGGGGGGCGCGGAGAGACCCAGTACTTC,CASSMGAGGRGETQYF
TRBJ2-7,-,15,TRBV27,TRBD1,TGTGCCAGCAGTACTCCCGGGACAGGGGGCTACGAGCAGTACTTC,CASSTPGTGGYEQYF
TRBJ1-2,-,13,TRBV19,-,TGTGCCAGTATATCTGAGGTGTCATCAGGCTACACCTTC,CASISEVSSGYTF
TRBJ1-5,-,14,TRBV4-1,-,TGCGCCAGCAGCCAAGACAGGGGAGTTAGACCCCAGCATTTT,CASSQDRGVRPQHF
TRBJ2-3,once,17,TRBV5-6,TRBD2,TGTGCCAGCAGCTTGGTAGGTACCGGTCCTAGCGGAAATACGCAGTATTTT,CASSLVGTGPSGNTQYF
TRBJ2-7,-,16,TRBV7-2,TRBD2,TGTGCCAGCAGCCTAACTAGCGGGGGGATCCCATCCGAGCAGTACTTC,CASSLTSGGIPSEQYF
TRBJ1-1,-,13,TRBV29-1,TRBD1,TGCAGCGTTTCCCGGACAGGGAACACTGAAGCTTTCTTT,CSVSRTGNTEAFF
TRBJ1-2,-,13,TRBV5-4,-,TGTGCCAGCAGCTTAGAGGGGGACTATGGCTACACCTTC,CASSLEGDYGYTF
TRBJ2-3,-,17,TRBV10-3,-,TGTGCCATCAGTGGGGTTTGGGGGCCTAGCGTTTCAGATACGCAGTATTTT,CAISGVWGPSVSDTQYF
TRBJ2-3,-,18,TRBV4-3,TRBD2,TGCGCCAGCAGCCAAGATCCGAGCCTAGCGGGGGTCCTTGATACGCAGTATTTT,CASSQDPSLAGVLDTQYF
TRBJ2-1,-,13,TRBV12-5,TRBD2,TGTGCTAGTGCCCTGGGGGGGGTGGTTGAGCAGTTCTTC,CASALGGVVEQFF
TRBJ1-2,-,18,TRBV30,TRBD1,TGTGCCTGGAGTGCAAACCCCGGGGGACAGGGGTGGGGGTATGGCTACACCTTC,CAWSANPGGQGWGYGYTF
TRBJ1-6,-,14,TRBV5-5,-,TGTGCCAGCAGTTCTCCGGGGCTCAATTCACCCCTCCACTTT,CASSSPGLNSPLHF
TRBJ2-7,few,13,TRBV6-5,-,TGTGCCAGCAGCTGGAACAGGGGGGGCGAGCAGTACTTC,CASSWNRGGEQYF
TRBJ1-4,medium-sized,16,TRBV5-6,-,TGTGCCAGCAGCTTAATGGGGGCCCGTGGTAATGAAAAACTGTTTTTT,CASSLMGARGNEKLFF
TRBJ2-7,once,15,TRBV2,TRBD1,TGTGCCAGCAGGGCCGGACAGGGGGCTACCTACGAGCAGTACTTC,CASRAGQGATYEQYF
TRBJ1-2,medium-sized,16,TRBV20-1,-,TGCAGTGCTAGTCCCCACGGGGGCGGCGCCAACTATGGCTACACCTTC,CSASPHGGGANYGYTF
TRBJ1-2,-,11,TRBV20-1,-,TGCAGTGCCGCACCTGGGATTGGCTACACCTTC,CSAAPGIGYTF
TRBJ1-4,large,15,TRBV6-5,-,TGTGCCAGCAGTCGGAAACCGACAGCGAATGAAAAACTGTTTTTT,CASSRKPTANEKLFF
TRBJ1-5,-,16,TRBV7-2,TRBD1,TGTGCCAGCAGCTTACCCCGACAGGGGCACTTTCAGCCCCAGCATTTT,CASSLPRQGHFQPQHF
TRBJ1-1,once,14,TRBV5-6,-,TGTGCCAGCAGCCCGGGACCCCAGAACACTGAAGCTTTCTTT,CASSPGPQNTEAFF
TRBJ1-1,-,14,TRBV18,-,TGTGCCAGCTCACCAGACAGTAGGTTGACTGAAGCTTTCTTT,CASSPDSRLTEAFF